The clone carrying this TCR beta chain has just a few counts. Its specificity is not known. With a J-beta primer mix and a sample-barcoded 5' primer, a second PCR ran about 7 to 11 cycles. TCRdb re-called the 5' RACE reads through MiXCR, storing one row per CDR3 protein. Here the sample spans around 1,500,000 distinct CDR3 sequences, roughly 40% being singletons. These data come from a study of blood T cells in healthy people across ages. This CDR3 is 13 amino acids long. V dropped 3 bases and J dropped 4 bases, with 9 bases sitting between them. At least 5.5 micrograms of total RNA were extracted per sample. Findings of the study overall: CMV status of donors was unknown, possibly confounding expanded clonotype changes.

This clonotype was obtained from a woman aged 18 to 35 in good health. Sequenced sample: blood. This chain connects TRBV12-3 or TRBV12-4 to TRBJ1-2, with a weak D call TRBD1 (6 bases). The DNA for the CDR3 is TGTGCCAGCAGTTTTGACAGGCCCTATGGCTACACCTTC. This gives the protein CASSFDRPYGYTF.